This T cell receptor (beta chain) was sequenced for a study of blood T cell repertoires in COVID-19. Study-level information: The United States, Italy and Spain were the sources of the acute and convalescent COVID-19 samples. Sources were T cells, B-cell-depleted T cells, or PBMCs; the material itself was cDNA or gDNA.

Clones were read by immunoSEQ multiplex PCR, and TCRdb kept only the in-frame ones, dropping some. Of about 250,000 clones listed, roughly 80% are singletons. CDR3 length equals 15 residues. The sequenced material came from peripheral blood. V gene TRBV21-1 combines with J gene TRBJ2-3; the D segment call TRBD1 is taken from the table without a DNA check. TRBV21-1 is reported as a pseudogene. The TCR comes from a man older than 75 with acute or convalescent COVID-19. CDR3 nucleotide sequence: TGTGCCAGCAGCAAAGATCGACAGGCCACAGATACGCAGTATTTT. Translated: CASSKDRQATDTQYF.